The sequence of this T cell receptor beta chain was determined in a study of T cell responses to AZD1222 COVID-19 vaccine. Study-wide results and caveats: Recipients of AZD1222 seropositive at baseline numbered only 6 or 7. Reports indicate that nearly half of spike-specific TCRs are directed at unmutated variant regions.

The data were produced by immunoSEQ multiplex PCR, yet TCRdb's version contains in-frame clones alone and is incomplete. Counted here are under 150,000 clones, 70% to 85% occurring once; the ten biggest clones make up about 28%. Trimming took off 4 bases at V and 2 bases at J, with 11 bases between the two ends. The CDR3 runs to 13 residues. Looked up from germline, CDR1 is SQVTM and CDR2 is ANQGSEA. In the case of this clone: Its target is not known.

This chain joins TRBV29-1 and TRBJ1-1; perhaps TRBD1 as D (5 bases). Specimen: peripheral blood, collected 28 days after the second AZD1222 dose. The sequence derives from an adult who received the AZD1222 COVID-19 vaccine. In DNA, the CDR3 is TGCAGCGTTGTCGGGGGGTCCAACACTGAAGCTTTCTTT. It is translated as CSVVGGSNTEAFF.